The T cell receptor (beta chain) under discussion was sequenced for a study of cytomegalovirus exposure and HLA in healthy donors. Study results and limitations: In an earlier analysis, in roughly 600 donors, most V segments appeared productive either ~90% or ~30% of the time. Analysis performed later found more than 15,000 TCR beta sequences associated with HLA alleles at 0.05 false discovery rate. Analysis was performed later, and it showed HLA-associated TCR beta chains to be more clonally expanded than equally common others.

A word on this clone: Its antigen is still unknown.

A multiplex PCR was run with 60 Vbeta primers and 13 Jbeta primers. The data were produced by immunoSEQ multiplex PCR, yet TCRdb's version contains in-frame clones alone and is incomplete. This table has around 300,000 clones, about 90% appearing once. Germline-derived CDR1 and CDR2 are MGHRA and YSYEKL. Trimming left V 5 bases short and J 5 bases short, with 21 bases between. The CDR3 sequence is 16 residues long. The gene calls are TRBV4-1 and TRBJ1-2, with D maybe TRBD1 (6 bases). Sequencing was performed on PBMCs. The clonotype comes from a woman between 18 and 30 years old in good health and CMV-seronegative. The CDR3 region has the DNA TGCGCCAGCAGCTACGCTTCGGACGGGGACATATATGGCTACACCTTC. It translates to CASSYASDGDIYGYTF.